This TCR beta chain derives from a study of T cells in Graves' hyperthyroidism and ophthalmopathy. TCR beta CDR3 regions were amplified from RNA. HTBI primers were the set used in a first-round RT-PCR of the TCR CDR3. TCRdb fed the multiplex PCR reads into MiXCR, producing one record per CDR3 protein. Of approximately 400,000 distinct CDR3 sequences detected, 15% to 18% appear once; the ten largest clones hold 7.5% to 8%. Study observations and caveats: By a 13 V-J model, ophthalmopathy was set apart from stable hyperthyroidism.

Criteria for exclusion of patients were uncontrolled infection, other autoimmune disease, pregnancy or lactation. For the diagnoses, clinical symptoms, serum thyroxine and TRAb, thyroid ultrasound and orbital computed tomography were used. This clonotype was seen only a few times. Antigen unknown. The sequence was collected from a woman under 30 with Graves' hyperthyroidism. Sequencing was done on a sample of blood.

In nucleotides, the CDR3 is TGTGCCATCAGGGAGGGAACTGGGACTAGCGGGAGAAAGGGCTACAATGAGCAGTTCTTC. Amino acids: CAIREGTGTSGRKGYNEQFF. The chain carries TRBV10-3 and TRBJ2-1; 14 nucleotides line up with TRBD2. This CDR3 spans 20 amino acids. V lost 6 bases to trimming and J lost 3 bases; unmatched junction nucleotides: 16. In germline, CDR1 is ENHRY, CDR2 SYGVKD.